These 8 T cell receptor beta chains were sequenced from one sample in a study of neurological immune-mediated disorders. Time point of the sample: technical triplicate 1. TCRdb processed the 5' RACE reads anew with MiXCR; each CDR3 protein has one entry. The sample holds tens of thousands of distinct CDR3 sequences, under 15% seen once. Sample: CD4+ T cells from blood. The receptors shown here come from a female donor with HTLV-1-associated myelopathy (HAM/TSP).

This clonotype was counted many times. The V gene is TRBV5-1, the J gene TRBJ2-1; 11 bases match TRBD2. Germline V CDR1 and CDR2: SGHRS, YFSETQ. The CDR3 runs to 14 residues. J lost 6 bases, V lost 1 base, and 0 bases had no gene match. The CDR3: CASSLTSGSNEQFF. CDR3 DNA sequence: TGCGCCAGCAGCTTGACTAGCGGGAGCAATGAGCAGTTCTTC.

This clonotype was recorded many times. The chain is built from TRBV29-1 and TRBJ1-5; D is unclear. The CDR3 runs to 13 residues. Trimming removed 4 bases at V and 3 bases at J, with 10 bases between. Germline V gene sequence: CDR1 SQVTM, CDR2 ANQGSEA. CDR3 protein: CSVGGGDNQPQHF. The CDR3 DNA reads as TGCAGCGTTGGAGGAGGAGACAATCAGCCCCAGCATTTT.

The chain employs TRBV20-1 and TRBJ1-5; TRBD1 agrees at 8 bases. Looked up from germline, CDR1 is DFQATT and CDR2 is SNEGSKA (reference sequence). V trimming: 3 bases; J trimming: 10 bases; junction bases outside the gene matches: 14. This CDR3 region has 15 residues. The CDR3 loop is CSARGGTGEFSPQHF. In DNA, the CDR3 is TGCAGTGCTAGGGGGGGGACAGGCGAGTTTAGCCCCCAGCATTTT.

This clonotype has ten or more counts. J is TRBJ2-1 and V is TRBV7-9; the match to TRBD2 covers 11 bases. Trimming cost V 5 bases and J 3 bases; bases outside gene matches: 6. Germline lookup yields CDR1 SEHNR and CDR2 FQNEAQ (reference sequence). The CDR3 is made up of 16 amino acids. The DNA of the CDR3 is TGTGCCAGCAGCACCTTAGCGGGGGGGATCTACAATGAGCAGTTCTTC. Its translation is CASSTLAGGIYNEQFF.

This clonotype was seen many times. This chain links TRBV20-1 with TRBJ1-2, with D maybe TRBD1 (5 bases). Germline loops: CDR1 DFQATT, CDR2 SNEGSKA (reference sequence). Trimming took 4 bases from V and 3 from J, leaving 6 bases between them. This CDR3 spans 11 amino acids. As DNA, the CDR3 is TGCAGTGCTACCAGGGACTATGGCTACACCTTC. It encodes CSATRDYGYTF.

This clonotype was seen repeatedly, ten times or more. This chain links TRBV27 with TRBJ1-5; D ambiguous. In germline, CDR1 is MNHEY, CDR2 SMNVEV (reference sequence). The CDR3 runs to 15 residues. V lost 6 bases and J 0 bases, leaving 12 bases between the germline ends. This CDR3 is CASSPFVGSNQPQHF. The CDR3, as DNA: TGTGCCAGCAGCCCCTTCGTGGGTAGCAATCAGCCCCAGCATTTT.

The chain has TRBV29-1 and TRBJ1-2; no clear D. V dropped 4 bases and J dropped 11 bases, with 17 bases sitting between them. Germline V gene lookup returns CDR1 SQVTM and CDR2 ANQGSEA. This CDR3 is 12 amino acids long. CDR3 in DNA: TGCAGCGTTGCGCCCCGGGGAGGGTGTTACACCTTC. It is translated as CSVAPRGGCYTF.

This clonotype was recorded many times. The chain links TRBV7-2 to TRBJ1-1; no clear D. The V gene's germline CDR1 is SGHTA and CDR2 FQGNSA. CDR3 size: 14 residues. V was cut by 1 base and J by 1 base, with 7 bases left in between. The CDR3 here is CASSLVGGNTEAFF. The CDR3 DNA reads TGTGCCAGCAGCTTAGTCGGTGGGAACACTGAAGCTTTCTTT.